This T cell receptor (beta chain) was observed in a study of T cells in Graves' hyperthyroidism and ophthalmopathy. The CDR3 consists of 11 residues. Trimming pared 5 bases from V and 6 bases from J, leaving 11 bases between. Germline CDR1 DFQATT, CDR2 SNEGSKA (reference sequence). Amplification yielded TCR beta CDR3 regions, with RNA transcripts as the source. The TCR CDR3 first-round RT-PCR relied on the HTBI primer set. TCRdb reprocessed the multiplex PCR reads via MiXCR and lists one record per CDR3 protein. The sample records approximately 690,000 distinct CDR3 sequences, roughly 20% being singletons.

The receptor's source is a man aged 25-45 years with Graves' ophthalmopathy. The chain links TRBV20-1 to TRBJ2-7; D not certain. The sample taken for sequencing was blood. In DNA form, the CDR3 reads TGCAGTGCTCAAAATGTGGGCGAGCAGTACTTC. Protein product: CSAQNVGEQYF.